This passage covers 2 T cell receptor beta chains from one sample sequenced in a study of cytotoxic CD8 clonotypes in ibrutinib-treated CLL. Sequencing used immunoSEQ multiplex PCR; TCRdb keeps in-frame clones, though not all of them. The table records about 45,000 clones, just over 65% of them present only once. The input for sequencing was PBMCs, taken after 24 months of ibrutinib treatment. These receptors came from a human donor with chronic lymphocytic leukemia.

The CDR3 loop is CASMGGGSRNQPQHF. CDR3 DNA: TGTGCCAGTATGGGAGGGGGGTCCCGCAATCAGCCCCAGCATTTT. V usage is TRBV19 and J usage is TRBJ1-5, with a weak D call TRBD1 (6 bases). CDR3 length: 15 residues. V was cut by 7 bases and J by 2 bases, with 15 bases left in between. The germline V gene has CDR1 LNHDA and CDR2 SQIVND (reference sequence). Looking up the rest from reference TRBV19 and TRBJ1-5 gives the full variable domain: DGGITQSPKYLFRKEGQNVTLSCEQNLNHDAMYWYRQDPGQGLRLIYYSQIVNDFQKGDIAEGYSVSREKKESFPLTVTSAQKNPTAFYLCASMGGGSRNQPQHFGDGTRLSIL.

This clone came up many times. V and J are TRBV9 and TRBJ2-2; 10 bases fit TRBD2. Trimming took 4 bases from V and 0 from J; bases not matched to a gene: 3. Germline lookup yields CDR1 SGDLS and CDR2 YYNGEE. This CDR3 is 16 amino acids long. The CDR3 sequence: CASSFSGGANTGELFF. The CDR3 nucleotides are TGTGCCAGCAGCTTCAGCGGGGGGGCGAACACCGGGGAGCTGTTTTTT.